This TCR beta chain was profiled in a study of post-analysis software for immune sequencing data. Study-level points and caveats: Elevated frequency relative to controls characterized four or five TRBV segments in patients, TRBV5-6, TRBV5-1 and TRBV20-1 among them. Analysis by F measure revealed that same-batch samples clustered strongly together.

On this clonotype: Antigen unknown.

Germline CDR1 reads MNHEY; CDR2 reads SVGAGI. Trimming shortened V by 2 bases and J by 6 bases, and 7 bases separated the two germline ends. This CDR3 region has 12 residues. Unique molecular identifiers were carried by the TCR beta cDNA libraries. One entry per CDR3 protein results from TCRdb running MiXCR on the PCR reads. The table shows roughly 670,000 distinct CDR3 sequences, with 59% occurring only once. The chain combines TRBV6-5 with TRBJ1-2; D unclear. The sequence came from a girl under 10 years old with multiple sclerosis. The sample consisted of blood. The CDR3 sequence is CASSYGENGYTF. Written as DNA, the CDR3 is TGTGCCAGCAGTTACGGGGAGAATGGCTACACCTTC.